This is a list of T cell receptor beta chains from one sample in a study. MiXCR, applied by TCRdb to the 5' RACE reads, yields one record per CDR3 protein. The data show under 11,000 distinct CDR3 sequences, around 28% seen once. Input material: Tregs sorted from a lymph node. These receptors were collected from a female donor with breast cancer. CDR3s leave out the opening cysteine and the closing phenylalanine or tryptophan. Each record gives: D gene, CDR3 length, J gene, V gene, clone size, CDR3 protein. The D gene is left open where the match is weak. Size values are once, few and many counts, or a class for expanded clones, and some rows have none.

TRBD2 | 14 | TRBJ2-1 | TRBV7-8 | medium-sized | ASSLGLAGGSDEQF
- | 10 | TRBJ2-1 | TRBV7-9 | many | ASSSAYNEQF
- | 12 | TRBJ2-7 | TRBV9 | few | ASSLHGENYEQY
- | 14 | TRBJ2-7 | TRBV7-8 | few | ASSLAGDGSSYEQY
TRBD1 | 13 | TRBJ2-7 | TRBV6-5 | - | ASSFGTGGTYKQY
- | 13 | TRBJ2-1 | TRBV12-3/TRBV12-4 | - | ASSLRARTWDEQF
TRBD2 | 12 | TRBJ2-1 | TRBV9 | - | ACSVAGRINEQL
TRBD1 | 13 | TRBJ2-7 | TRBV29-1 | - | SVETRDRGTYEQY
- | 8 | TRBJ2-7 | TRBV9 | many | ASSVEGQY
TRBD2 | 18 | TRBJ2-1 | TRBV29-1 | - | SVEGGIAGGPFSSYNEQF
- | 13 | TRBJ1-5 | TRBV27 | - | ASSFGGENGQPQH
- | 12 | TRBJ1-2 | TRBV29-1 | - | SDTVWDTRDGYT
TRBD2 | 15 | TRBJ2-1 | TRBV18 | - | ASSPQTSGDYRDEQF
TRBD1 | 15 | TRBJ2-7 | TRBV5-1 | - | AGSFLSRDRGSYEQY
- | 11 | TRBJ2-1 | TRBV15 | - | ATSGDRGSEQF
TRBD2 | 13 | TRBJ2-1 | TRBV20-1 | many | SARTRGLAFYEQF
- | 9 | TRBJ1-2 | TRBV6-1 | medium-sized | ASGPPSGYT
- | 10 | TRBJ2-1 | TRBV5-1 | - | ASSLILGEQF
- | 12 | TRBJ2-1 | TRBV12-3/TRBV12-4 | few | ASSLGGAYNEQF
TRBD1 | 15 | TRBJ1-1 | TRBV28 | - | ASTLNRGIVMNTEAF